Listed below are T cell receptor beta chains from one sample, sequenced in a study of preoperative IRX-2 immunotherapy in early breast cancer. TCRdb keeps only in-frame clones here, not all; method: immunoSEQ multiplex PCR. The sample shows 25,000 to 30,000 clones, about 79% of them seen only once. This material was acquired from a patient treated with IRX-2 immunotherapy. These receptors all come from a human donor with breast cancer. Both conserved end residues are part of each CDR3. A D gene is named only where the DNA matches it firmly. Expanded clones are given a class, and other clones once, few, many or no size at all.

d_gene,abundance,v_gene,j_gene,CDR3aa,CDR3nt
-,once,TRBV10-2,TRBJ2-3,CASRQGGTDTQYF,TGCGCCAGCAGACAGGGCGGCACAGATACGCAGTATTTT
TRBD1,-,TRBV15,TRBJ1-4,CATSSETGATNEKLFF,TGTGCCACCAGCAGTGAGACAGGGGCAACTAATGAAAAACTGTTTTTT
-,-,TRBV11-3,TRBJ1-2,CASSSLRQLYGYTF,TGTGCCAGCAGCTCCTTGAGACAGCTCTATGGCTACACCTTC
-,-,TRBV28,TRBJ1-5,CASSYAAPGQPQHF,TGTGCCAGCAGTTATGCCGCGCCGGGACAGCCCCAGCATTTT
-,-,TRBV6-8,TRBJ2-3,CASTLTGSTDTQYF,TGTGCCAGCACCTTAACCGGTTCCACAGATACGCAGTATTTT
-,-,TRBV14,TRBJ2-2,CASSQRANTGELFF,TGTGCCAGCAGCCAGCGGGCGAACACCGGGGAGCTGTTTTTT
-,-,TRBV29-1,TRBJ2-7,CSVGERGPQGPYEQYF,TGCAGCGTTGGAGAGAGGGGCCCCCAGGGACCATACGAGCAGTACTTC
-,-,TRBV19,TRBJ1-3,CASSLMGGNTIYF,TGTGCCAGTAGTCTGATGGGTGGAAACACCATATATTTT
TRBD2,-,TRBV23-1,TRBJ2-1,CASSPLSGTHNEQFF,TGCGCCAGCAGCCCACTTAGCGGGACTCACAATGAGCAGTTCTTC
TRBD2,few,TRBV11-3,TRBJ2-3,CASSQAGSSGRTDTQYF,TGTGCCAGCAGCCAAGCGGGGAGTAGCGGGAGAACAGATACGCAGTATTTT
TRBD2,few,TRBV30,TRBJ2-7,CAWGTSGSLGYEQYF,TGTGCCTGGGGGACTAGCGGGAGTTTAGGGTACGAGCAGTACTTC
TRBD1,-,TRBV6-7,TRBJ2-7,CASSYPTRQGHGYEQYF,TGTGCCAGCAGTTACCCCACCAGACAGGGACACGGATACGAGCAGTACTTC
TRBD1,once,TRBV11-3,TRBJ1-2,CASSERTGVNYGYTF,TGTGCCAGCAGCGAGAGGACAGGGGTCAACTATGGCTACACCTTC
-,-,TRBV7-7,TRBJ1-2,CASSLEDRSNYGYTF,TGTGCCAGCAGCTTAGAAGACAGATCTAACTATGGCTACACCTTC
TRBD2,-,TRBV6-8,TRBJ2-1,CASEAGGNNEQFF,TGTGCTAGCGAGGCGGGGGGAAACAATGAGCAGTTCTTC
TRBD1,few,TRBV5-1,TRBJ2-3,CASSSTGSTDTQYF,TGCGCCAGCAGCTCGACAGGGAGCACAGATACGCAGTATTTT
TRBD2,-,TRBV6-8,TRBJ2-1,CASSYYSGLNNEQFF,TGTGCCAGCAGTTACTATAGCGGGCTTAACAATGAGCAGTTCTTC
-,-,TRBV6-8,TRBJ2-1,CASSPSSTYNEQFF,TGTGCCAGCAGTCCCTCGAGCACATACAATGAGCAGTTCTTC
-,-,TRBV6-8,TRBJ2-3,CASSRTARTDTQYF,TGTGCCAGCAGTAGGACAGCCCGAACAGATACGCAGTATTTT
-,-,TRBV12-5,TRBJ1-3,CASAGGTGNTIYF,TGTGCTAGTGCTGGGGGGACTGGAAACACCATATATTTT
-,few,TRBV30,TRBJ1-1,CAWSRMSMNTEAFF,TGTGCCTGGAGTAGGATGAGCATGAACACTGAAGCTTTCTTT
TRBD2,few,TRBV28,TRBJ2-1,CASSLGGRVYNEQFF,TGTGCCAGCAGTTTAGGCGGGAGGGTTTACAATGAGCAGTTCTTC
TRBD2,-,TRBV14,TRBJ2-6,CASSPPGGWNSRANVLTF,TGTGCCAGCAGCCCGCCGGGGGGTTGGAACTCTCGGGCCAACGTCCTGACTTTC
TRBD1,-,TRBV5-1,TRBJ2-7,CASRGDRGSYEQYF,TGCGCCAGCAGAGGGGACAGGGGAAGCTACGAGCAGTACTTC
TRBD1,-,TRBV11-3,TRBJ1-5,CASSAGTGNQPQHF,TGTGCCAGCAGCGCCGGGACAGGTAATCAGCCCCAGCATTTT
-,-,TRBV14,TRBJ2-6,CASSQEVGSGANVLTF,TGTGCCAGCAGCCAAGAAGTGGGCTCTGGGGCCAACGTCCTGACTTTC
-,-,TRBV19,TRBJ1-5,CASSIGGSNQPQHF,TGTGCCAGTAGTATCGGGGGCAGCAATCAGCCCCAGCATTTT
-,-,TRBV11-3,TRBJ2-7,CASSYRGQGGYEQYF,TGTGCCAGCAGCTACCGAGGACAGGGAGGGTACGAGCAGTACTTC
-,-,TRBV5-1,TRBJ2-3,CASSLYGDSTDTQYF,TGCGCCAGCAGCTTATACGGGGATAGCACAGATACGCAGTATTTT
TRBD1,once,TRBV7-7,TRBJ2-7,CASSVGQAPTYEQYF,TGTGCCAGCAGCGTGGGACAGGCCCCAACCTACGAGCAGTACTTC
TRBD2,-,TRBV11-3,TRBJ2-7,CASSLVVAGNYEQYF,TGTGCCAGCAGCTTAGTGGTAGCGGGGAACTACGAGCAGTACTTC
-,-,TRBV6-7,TRBJ1-2,CASSVGDGRGSYTF,TGTGCCAGCAGTGTCGGGGACGGTAGAGGAAGCTACACCTTC
TRBD1,-,TRBV6-8,TRBJ2-5,CASSQKPTGQVQYQETQYF,TGTGCCAGCAGTCAAAAACCAACGGGACAGGTTCAGTACCAAGAGACCCAGTACTTC
-,once,TRBV28,TRBJ1-1,CASTPLNTEAFF,TGTGCCAGCACCCCCCTAAACACTGAAGCTTTCTTT
TRBD2,-,TRBV7-6,TRBJ2-1,CASSLDGLAGYNEQFF,TGTGCCAGCAGCTTGGATGGACTAGCGGGATACAATGAGCAGTTCTTC
TRBD2,-,TRBV6-8,TRBJ2-3,CASSYSSSGRFGTDTQYF,TGTGCCAGCAGTTACTCGTCAAGCGGGAGGTTTGGCACAGATACGCAGTATTTT
-,once,TRBV18,TRBJ1-5,CASSSGTAGNQPQHF,TGTGCCAGCTCATCGGGGACGGCGGGCAATCAGCCCCAGCATTTT
-,-,TRBV5-1,TRBJ1-4,CASSLAPATNEKLFF,TGCGCCAGCAGCTTGGCTCCTGCAACTAATGAAAAACTGTTTTTT
-,once,TRBV6-8,TRBJ2-7,CASSYSEGFEQYF,TGTGCCAGCAGTTACTCGGAGGGGTTCGAGCAGTACTTC
TRBD2,-,TRBV5-1,TRBJ2-7,CASSLSLADYEQYF,TGCGCCAGCAGCTTGTCGCTAGCGGACTACGAGCAGTACTTC
-,-,TRBV19,TRBJ1-5,CASSPNPRQPQHF,TGTGCCAGTAGTCCCAACCCTCGACAGCCCCAGCATTTT
TRBD2,-,TRBV11-3,TRBJ2-5,CASSRLAGERETQYF,TGTGCCAGCAGCCGACTAGCGGGAGAACGAGAGACCCAGTACTTC
-,-,TRBV19,TRBJ1-3,CACSRYDSSGNTIYF,TGTGCCTGCAGCAGATATGACAGCTCTGGAAACACCATATATTTT
TRBD1,-,TRBV15,TRBJ1-6,CATSRSGQGSSPLHF,TGTGCCACCAGCAGATCGGGACAGGGATCGTCACCCCTCCACTTT
-,few,TRBV6-8,TRBJ1-6,CASRKQRHSPLHF,TGTGCCAGCAGAAAACAGCGGCATTCACCCCTCCACTTT
-,once,TRBV7-5,TRBJ1-1,CASSFFLVGTEAFF,TGTGCCAGCAGCTTTTTCCTGGTTGGGACTGAAGCTTTCTTT
-,-,TRBV12-5,TRBJ2-2,CASIRPTNTGELFF,TGTGCCAGCATTAGACCCACAAACACCGGGGAGCTGTTTTTT
-,-,TRBV5-1,TRBJ1-5,CASSLVGAINQPQHF,TGCGCCAGCAGCTTGGTAGGGGCGATCAATCAGCCCCAGCATTTT
-,-,TRBV28,TRBJ2-7,CASRPPGPSYEQYF,TGTGCCAGCAGGCCTCCGGGTCCCTCCTACGAGCAGTACTTC
-,-,TRBV11-3,TRBJ1-4,CASSSGTGAEKLFF,TGTGCCAGCAGCTCAGGGACGGGGGCCGAAAAACTGTTTTTT
-,-,TRBV7-4,TRBJ2-3,CASSLGAGYSTQYF,TGTGCCAGCAGCTTAGGGGCCGGGTACTCTACGCAGTATTTT
-,few,TRBV4-1,TRBJ1-2,CASSQDRDTSEGYGYTF,TGCGCCAGCAGCCAAGACCGGGACACCTCGGAGGGCTATGGCTACACCTTC
TRBD2,few,TRBV18,TRBJ2-7,CASSPLSGSPYEQYF,TGTGCCAGCTCACCACTTAGCGGGAGCCCCTACGAGCAGTACTTC
TRBD1,-,TRBV18,TRBJ1-1,CASSLGGQGNTEAFF,TGTGCCAGCTCACTAGGGGGACAGGGGAACACTGAAGCTTTCTTT
-,-,TRBV19,TRBJ1-5,CASSSGNQPQHF,TGTGCCAGTAGTTCGGGCAATCAGCCCCAGCATTTT
-,-,TRBV6-8,TRBJ1-3,CASSRGSGNTIYF,TGTGCCAGCAGTCGAGGCTCTGGAAACACCATATATTTT
TRBD1,-,TRBV10-3,TRBJ1-4,CAISESKGQGNEKLFF,TGTGCCATCAGTGAGTCGAAGGGACAGGGAAATGAAAAACTGTTTTTT
-,-,TRBV1,TRBJ1-5,CASSQDEGQLAHQPQHF,TGCGCCAGCAGCCAAGATGAGGGACAGCTCGCCCATCAGCCCCAGCATTTT
TRBD2,-,TRBV6-8,TRBJ2-1,CASSYTGLASGEQFF,TGTGCCAGCAGTTATACGGGACTAGCGTCAGGAGAGCAGTTCTTC